Described below is a single T cell receptor (beta chain) sequence and its context. Which antigen it targets is not known. Base qualities are not recorded, but no much larger clone differs from it by a single base. Inclusive of the bounding cysteine and phenylalanine, the CDR3 is 17 residues long. Kept here is only the CDR3 DNA, which spans 51 bases and is read in frame from base 1. Unmatched junction bases come to 5, with V trimmed by 4 bases and J by 0 bases. Per the germline V gene (reference sequence), LNHDA is the CDR1 and SQIVND is the CDR2. The sample is drawn from a study of T cell responses to AZD1222 COVID-19 vaccine (dated by TCRdb to the early 2020s). At the level of the whole study: TCR sequencing covered 230 to 250 trial participants: about 210 given two doses of AZD1222 and approximately 25 given two doses of MenACWY control vaccine. Enrollment into the trials was organized by age into subgroups of 18-55, 56-69 and 70-plus years, and those subgroups contained roughly 150, 30 and 60 TCR-sequenced participants, respectively.

The CDR3 regions of human TCRbeta chains were analyzed by immunosequencing. The authors' analysis ran thus. TCRs in the repertoires were compared against a reference library of SARS-CoV-2-specific TCRs that had been generated with the MIRA antigen-specificity platform. Breadth was defined as the fraction of unique TCRs that were SARS-CoV-2-associated. Depth was defined as the fraction of total T cells that were SARS-CoV-2-associated. Each spike-specific TCR was assigned to its reactive spike region and to a CD4 or CD8 class using the MIRA data. Log10-transformed breadth and depth values were compared by one-way ANOVA with Sidak's multiple comparisons tests. The source is immuneACCESS, and TCRdb retained only in-frame sequences with V and J called. Part of the clones is not carried over; for the studies checked, unresolved V genes explain less than half of this, and the remainder is unexplained. That table gives V, J and clone size, and the DNA gave D and trimming. This sample holds 140,000 to 150,000 clones; 70% to 90% were observed only once. Approximately 5% of the sample lies in the top ten.

Read against the paper, the sample's time point label means: about 28 days (+/-7) after the second vaccine dose. Because spike-specific TCR depth and breadth did not differ between the two schedules, AZD1222 recipients who got a second dose at roughly 4 weeks were pooled with those who got a second dose at roughly 12 weeks. Vaccinee samples came from UK trials COV001 and COV002, including a single-blind randomized controlled phase 2/3 trial of AZD1222 (ChAdOx1 nCoV-19) in healthy adults. Trial participant PBMC samples were collected at day 0 and day 28 after the second dose for TCRbeta chain sequencing. What the research found in general, with its limitations: Vaccine-associated CD4 TCRs spanned the whole spike protein, with dominant responses in regions 160-218 and 743-854. The 56-69-year group was small, and its depth increase did not reach significance, likely because of low power. Because no samples from the day 14 peak response were available, repertoires could be characterized only after the peak T cell response. A significant rise in spike-specific TCR breadth and depth was observed after two AZD1222 doses relative to day 0 and relative to MenACWY recipients. Reportedly, close to half of the unique spike-specific TCRs recognized epitopes lying outside the regions that are mutated in the B.1.351 and B.1.1.7 variants. Only five or six AZD1222 recipients were SARS-CoV-2 seropositive at baseline, limiting conclusions about previously exposed vaccinees. Participants were mostly white British and included more females than males, and it was suggested by the authors that clonal diversity may have been underestimated.

This material consisted of peripheral blood, taken 28 days after the second AZD1222 dose. The TCR was taken from an adult who received the AZD1222 COVID-19 vaccine. The rearrangement joined TRBV19 to TRBJ1-6; 8 central nucleotides agree with TRBD1. DNA sequence: TGTGCCAGTAGTACTCGACAGGGGAGCTCCTATAATTCACCCCTCCACTTT. This encodes CASSTRQGSSYNSPLHF.